This TCR beta chain was retrieved from a study of Ad26.COV2.S vaccination and SARS-CoV-2 variants. Concerning this clone: Its antigen is as yet unknown.

Overall study findings and caveats: Total T cell responses, in the TCR breadth and depth analyses, may have been underestimated. Placebo recipients showed lower spike-specific TCR breadth than vaccinees.

V lost 2 bases, J lost 6 bases, and 1 base stayed unmatched. Germline values: CDR1 MNHEY, CDR2 SMNVEV (reference sequence). The CDR3 runs 12 residues. Method: immunoSEQ multiplex PCR; TCRdb's copy keeps in-frame clones and lacks some. The sample records approximately 97,000 clones, roughly 75% being singletons. The J gene is TRBJ2-7, the V gene TRBV27; 7 nucleotides match TRBD1. The sample consisted of peripheral blood, taken after recovery from COVID-19. This receptor was taken from a human donor who had recovered from COVID-19. The CDR3 DNA reads as TGTGCCAGCAGTTTAAAGGGGGCCGAGCAGTACTTC. This sequence encodes CASSLKGAEQYF.